This T cell receptor (beta chain) was identified during a study of regulatory T cells in long-lasting Graves disease. General study findings and limits: Clonotypes that were public and shared totalled 2,741 in persistent patients versus 966 in new patients. Persistent Graves' patients showed a TCR diversity that was lower than that of newly diagnosed ones. Persistent disease preferred TRBV28, TRBJ1-2 and TRBJ2-5.

Indicated time point: persistent/refractory GD, antithyroid drugs over 5 years with positive TRAb. The TCR library used RNA extracted from PBMCs. The CDR3 spans 13 residues. Germline lookup yields CDR1 DFQATT and CDR2 SNEGSKA (reference sequence). According to the study, TCR beta libraries were built with iRepertoire HTBI primers and CDR3-region Arm-PCR. MiXCR, applied by TCRdb to the multiplex PCR reads, yields one record per CDR3 protein. Here the sample spans around 460,000 distinct CDR3 sequences, about 22% being singletons. On this clonotype: Its antigen remains unidentified.

The sample was peripheral blood mononuclear cells (PBMCs), taken when the disease was refractory, from a patient treated with antithyroid drugs. This receptor was obtained from a female donor with Graves disease. The chain employs TRBV20-1 and TRBJ2-3; TRBD1 might be the D (5 bases). In nucleotides, the CDR3 is TGCAGCGCGGAGAAGGGGATAGCAGATACGCAGTATTTT. It is translated as CSAEKGIADTQYF.